This T cell receptor beta chain was obtained from a study of T-cell memory formation after mild COVID-19. TCRdb re-called the 5' RACE reads through MiXCR, storing one row per CDR3 protein. In the table there are roughly 130,000 distinct CDR3 sequences, 16% of which are singletons. The CDR3 has 10 amino acids. The ends were cut back, 3 bases at V and 10 bases at J, with 4 bases in the middle. Looked up from germline, CDR1 is SGHVS and CDR2 is FNYEAQ. This receptor was obtained from an adult woman who had mild COVID-19 (a few samples of this study predate the infection). Cell type and time point are not known. Specimen: PBMCs or a T cell subset sorted from them (not recorded which). The gene calls are TRBV7-6 and TRBJ2-1; the D is unclear. The CDR3, as DNA: TGTGCCAGCAGCTTCATGGAGCAGTTCTTC. This codes for CASSFMEQFF.